The clone carrying this TCR beta chain was detected ten times or more. Its antigen is not known. The use of a sample-barcoded 5' primer and a J-beta primer mix characterized a second PCR of roughly 6 to 11 cycles. TCRdb called the 5' RACE reads again in MiXCR, with one record for every CDR3 protein. This repertoire shows roughly 720,000 distinct CDR3 sequences, about 53% found once; its top ten account for roughly 37%. Isolating PBMCs gave at least 6 million of these cells per sample. The sample comes from a study of blood T cells in healthy people across ages. Notes on the study in general: Higher diversity, along with more naive CD4+ cells, distinguished long-lived donors from aged donors. There was a strong correlation between TCR beta diversity and naive T cell percentage.

Deletions cut 0 bases from V and 8 bases from J, with 14 bases between. Germline V gene data show CDR1 as SGHRS and CDR2 as YFSETQ. CDR3 length: 14 residues. V and J are TRBV5-1 and TRBJ1-2, with D possibly being TRBD1 (6 bases). The clonotype comes from an elderly man in good health. Sequenced input: blood. The CDR3 is CASSLAGELGGYTF. Written as DNA, the CDR3 is TGCGCCAGCAGCTTGGCAGGGGAACTTGGGGGCTACACCTTC.